One T cell receptor beta chain is described in this entry. This sample is drawn from a study of blood T cell repertoires in COVID-19. In the original processing: How many nucleated cells were present was estimated from reference gene primer amplification. Profiled with immunoSEQ multiplex PCR; TCRdb holds only in-frame clones, not every one. Clonal size and the V and J genes are those of that table, whereas D and trimming came from the DNA. The data hold about 250,000 clones, with just under 85% observed a single time. This CDR3 has 15 amino acids. V dropped 5 bases and J dropped 0 bases, with 14 bases sitting between them. Germline assignment: CDR1 SQVTM and CDR2 ANQGSEA.

The clonotype comes from a man at least 80 years old with acute or convalescent COVID-19. The material sequenced was peripheral blood. V usage is TRBV29-1 and J usage is TRBJ1-3; TRBD1 might be the D (6 bases). In DNA form, the CDR3 reads TGCAGCGTTATTGCGGGAGGGGGCTCTGGAAACACCATATATTTT. Amino acids: CSVIAGGGSGNTIYF.